A single sample gave rise to the 3 T cell receptor beta chains below, sequenced in a study of CD8 T cells in Susac syndrome. Reverse transcription of roughly 0.45 to 1 ug RNA was carried out with random hexamers. TCRdb re-derived calls from the immunoSEQ multiplex PCR reads in MiXCR, one entry per CDR3 protein. Here the sample spans 130,000 or so distinct CDR3 sequences, roughly 95% being singletons. The sample was CD4+ T cells from PBMCs. The receptor source for this set is a human donor with multiple sclerosis.

The J gene is TRBJ2-7, the V gene TRBV27; TRBD1 matches 10 bases. Germline V CDR1 and CDR2: MNHEY, SMNVEV (reference sequence). Trimming removed 7 bases from V and 4 bases from J; junction bases left unmatched: 10. The CDR3 has 15 amino acids. The CDR3 sequence: CASTLRGQGRYEQYF. CDR3 sequence (DNA): TGTGCCAGCACCCTTCGGGGACAGGGGCGATACGAGCAGTACTTC.

The gene calls are TRBV27 and TRBJ2-6; D perhaps matches TRBD2 (6 bases). CDR3 length: 16 amino acids. The germline V gene has CDR1 MNHEY and CDR2 SMNVEV (reference sequence). Trimming left V 4 bases short and J 2 bases short, with 12 bases between. CDR3 loop: CASSSGDRAGANVLTF. CDR3 coding DNA: TGTGCCAGCAGTTCGGGGGATCGGGCTGGGGCCAACGTCCTGACTTTC.

V usage is TRBV3-1 and J usage is TRBJ2-5, with TRBD2 identical over 10 bases. The junction had 2 bases not matched to a gene; V was cut back by 3 bases and J by 4 bases. Germline V gene data show CDR1 as LGHDT and CDR2 as YNNKEL (reference sequence). There are 14 residues in the CDR3. In DNA form, the CDR3 reads TGTGCCAGCAGCCAGTCTAGCGGGGGAGAGACCCAGTACTTC. This codes for CASSQSSGGETQYF.